Below, 5 T cell receptor beta chains from the same sample are listed, as sequenced in a study of T-cell reconstitution after alpha-beta-depleted transplantation in children. The TCRbeta library incorporated unique molecular identifiers. From the PCR reads, TCRdb called clonotypes with MiXCR, one entry per CDR3 protein. The repertoire holds about 900,000 distinct CDR3 sequences, less than 30% seen once, with 28% in the top ten. The starting material was PBMCs, mostly from graft donor cells, obtained 360 days after TCRalphabeta/CD19-depleted stem cell transplant. The source of these receptors is a boy under two years old who had a stem cell transplant for SCID, so the T cells may come from the graft donor.

The chain couples TRBV7-8 to TRBJ1-4; D call uncertain. With 2 bases removed from V and 3 bases from J, the gap between germline ends came to 7 bases. CDR1 and CDR2 from the germline V gene are SGHVS and FQNEAQ. The CDR3 is 14 residues long. CDR3 loop: CASSLRVPNEKLFF. The CDR3 nucleotides are TGTGCCAGCAGCTTAAGGGTTCCTAATGAAAAACTGTTTTTT.

This clonotype was counted many times. This chain uses TRBV4-1 with TRBJ2-2; TRBD1 matches 8 bases. V was clipped by 1 base and J by 4 bases; unmatched bases: 2. Germline loops: CDR1 MGHRA, CDR2 YSYEKL. The CDR3 spans 15 residues. CDR3 nucleotide sequence: TGCGCCAGCAGCCAAGGCACAGGGGGCACCGGGGAGCTGTTTTTT. Residues: CASSQGTGGTGELFF.

The J gene is TRBJ2-7, the V gene TRBV21-1; TRBD1 was called by the table and not checked on the DNA. TRBV21-1 is described as a pseudogene. The CDR3 is 13 amino acids. CDR3 DNA sequence: TGTGCCGCCCGGGACAGTCCCCTAAGGGAGCAGTACTTC. Protein product: CAARDSPLREQYF.

This clonotype turned up a few times. The genes are TRBV12-3 or TRBV12-4 and TRBJ2-5, with 13 nucleotides matching TRBD2. This CDR3 region has 17 residues. V gave up 4 bases and J gave up 1 base; unmatched junction bases: 6. The CDR3 reads CASSYRTSGGLQETQYF. CDR3 nucleotides: TGTGCCAGCAGTTACCGGACTAGCGGGGGACTCCAAGAGACCCAGTACTTC.

The chain carries TRBV12-3 or TRBV12-4 and TRBJ2-1; D remains unclear. Trimming shortened V by 3 bases and J by 4 bases, and 7 bases separated the two germline ends. The CDR3 spans 13 residues. The DNA for the CDR3 is TGTGCCAGCAGTTTTGTTCCTTACAATGAGCAGTTCTTC. Translation: CASSFVPYNEQFF.